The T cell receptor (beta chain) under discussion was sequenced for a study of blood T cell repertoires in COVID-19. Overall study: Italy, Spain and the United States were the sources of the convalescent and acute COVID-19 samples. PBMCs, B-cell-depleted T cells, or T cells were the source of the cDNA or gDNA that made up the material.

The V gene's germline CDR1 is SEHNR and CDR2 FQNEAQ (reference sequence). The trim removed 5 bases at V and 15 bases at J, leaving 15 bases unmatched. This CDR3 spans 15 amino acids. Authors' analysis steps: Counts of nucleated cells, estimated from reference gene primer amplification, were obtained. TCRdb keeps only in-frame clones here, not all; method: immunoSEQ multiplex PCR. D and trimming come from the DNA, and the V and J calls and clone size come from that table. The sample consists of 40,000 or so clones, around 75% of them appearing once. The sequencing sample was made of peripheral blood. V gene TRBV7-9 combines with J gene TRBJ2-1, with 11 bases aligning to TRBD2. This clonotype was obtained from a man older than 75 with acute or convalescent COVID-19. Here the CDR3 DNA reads TGTGCCAGCAGCCGACCGGGACTAGCGGCCAAGGGGTCGTTCTTC. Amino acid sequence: CASSRPGLAAKGSFF.